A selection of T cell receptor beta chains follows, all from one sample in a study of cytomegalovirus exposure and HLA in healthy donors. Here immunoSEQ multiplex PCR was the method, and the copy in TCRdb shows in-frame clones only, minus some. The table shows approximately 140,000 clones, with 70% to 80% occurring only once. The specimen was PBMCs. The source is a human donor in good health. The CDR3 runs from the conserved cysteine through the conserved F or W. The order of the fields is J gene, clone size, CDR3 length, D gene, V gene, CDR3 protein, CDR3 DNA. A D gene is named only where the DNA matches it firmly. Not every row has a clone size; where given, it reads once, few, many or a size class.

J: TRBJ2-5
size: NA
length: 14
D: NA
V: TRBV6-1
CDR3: CASSEGVLQETQYF
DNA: TGTGCCAGCAGTGAAGGAGTCCTACAAGAGACCCAGTACTTC

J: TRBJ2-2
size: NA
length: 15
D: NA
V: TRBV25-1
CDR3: CASSEYPGNTGELFF
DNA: TGTGCCAGCAGTGAATATCCAGGCAACACCGGGGAGCTGTTTTTT

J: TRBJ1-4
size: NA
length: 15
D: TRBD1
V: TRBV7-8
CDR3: CASSPRGQGNEKLFF
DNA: TGTGCCAGCAGCCCCCGTGGACAGGGCAATGAAAAACTGTTTTTT

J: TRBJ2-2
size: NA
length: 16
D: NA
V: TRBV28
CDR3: CASSLGWQGTAGELFF
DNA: TGTGCCAGCAGTTTAGGATGGCAGGGGACGGCCGGGGAGCTGTTTTTT

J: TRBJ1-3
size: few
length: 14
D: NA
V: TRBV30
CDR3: CAWSPGNSGNTIYF
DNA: TGTGCCTGGAGTCCGGGGAACTCTGGAAACACCATATATTTT

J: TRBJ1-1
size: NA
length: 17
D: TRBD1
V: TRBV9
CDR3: CASSVAWDSLEFTEAFF
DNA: TGTGCCAGCAGCGTAGCCTGGGACAGCCTGGAATTCACTGAAGCTTTCTTT

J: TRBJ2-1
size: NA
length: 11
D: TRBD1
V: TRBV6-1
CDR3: CASSGRDREIF
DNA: TGTGCCAGCAGCGGCCGGGACAGGGAAATCTTC

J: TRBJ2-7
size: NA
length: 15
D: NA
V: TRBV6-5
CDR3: CASSYSSGRRYEQYF
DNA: TGTGCCAGCAGTTACTCGAGTGGGAGAAGATACGAGCAGTACTTC

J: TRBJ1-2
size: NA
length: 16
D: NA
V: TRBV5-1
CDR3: CASSLAGPSGVGGYTF
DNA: TGCGCCAGCAGCTTGGCTGGCCCTTCAGGGGTAGGCGGCTACACCTTC

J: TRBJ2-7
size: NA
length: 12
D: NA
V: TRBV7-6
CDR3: CASSLPYREQYF
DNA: TGTGCCAGCAGCTTACCCTACCGCGAGCAGTACTTC

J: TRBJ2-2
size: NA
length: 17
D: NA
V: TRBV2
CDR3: CASSVAWAGTNTGELFF
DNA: TGTGCCAGCAGTGTGGCCTGGGCGGGGACGAACACCGGGGAGCTGTTTTTT

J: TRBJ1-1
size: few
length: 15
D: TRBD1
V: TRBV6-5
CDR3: CASSYGDSVNTEAFF
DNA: TGTGCCAGCAGTTACGGGGACAGCGTGAACACTGAAGCTTTCTTT

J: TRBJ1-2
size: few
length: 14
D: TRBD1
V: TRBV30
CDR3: CAWSTRQGARGYTF
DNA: TGTGCCTGGAGTACCAGACAGGGGGCACGGGGCTACACCTTC

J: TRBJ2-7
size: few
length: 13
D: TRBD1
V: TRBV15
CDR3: CATSRPPRGRKYF
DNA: TGTGCCACCAGCAGACCACCCAGGGGGCGTAAGTACTTC

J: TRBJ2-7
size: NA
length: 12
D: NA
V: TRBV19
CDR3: CASSSSSYEQYF
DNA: TGTGCCAGTAGTTCCAGCTCCTACGAGCAGTACTTC